By share, the clone carrying this T cell receptor beta chain ranks as medium-sized. This entry belongs to a study of OX40 agonist ivuxolimab in advanced cancers. Repertoires were generated with immunoSEQ multiplex PCR, while TCRdb's copy carries only in-frame clones and drops some. The data contain tens of thousands of clones, 86% of them singletons. The CDR3 runs 15 residues. The material sequenced was CD4+ or CD8+ T cells sorted from blood, taken in a trial of the OX40 agonist ivuxolimab. This receptor was obtained from an adult with an advanced solid tumor such as melanoma, head and neck, liver or kidney cancer. The gene calls are TRBV21-1 and TRBJ1-5. TRBV21-1 is noted as a pseudogene. CDR3 sequence reads: CASSNPVGKHQPQHF. In nucleotides, the CDR3 is TGTGCCAGCAGCAACCCGGTGGGTAAGCATCAGCCCCAGCATTTT.